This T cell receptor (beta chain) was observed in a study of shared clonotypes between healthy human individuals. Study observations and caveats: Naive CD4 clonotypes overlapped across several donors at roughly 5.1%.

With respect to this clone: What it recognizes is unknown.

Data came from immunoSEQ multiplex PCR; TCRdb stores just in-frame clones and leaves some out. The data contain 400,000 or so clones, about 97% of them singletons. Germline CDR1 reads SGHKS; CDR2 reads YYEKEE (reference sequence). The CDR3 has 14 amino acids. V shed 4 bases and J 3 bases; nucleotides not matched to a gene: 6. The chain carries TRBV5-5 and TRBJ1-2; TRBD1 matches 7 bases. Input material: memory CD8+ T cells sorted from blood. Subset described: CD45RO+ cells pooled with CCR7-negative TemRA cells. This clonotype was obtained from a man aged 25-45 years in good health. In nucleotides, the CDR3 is TGTGCCAGCAGCCCGACAGGGAACGACTATGGCTACACCTTC. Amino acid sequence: CASSPTGNDYGYTF. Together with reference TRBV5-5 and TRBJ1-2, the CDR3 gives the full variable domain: DAGVTQSPTHLIKTRGQQVTLRCSPISGHKSVSWYQQVLGQGPQFIFQYYEKEERGRGNFPDRFSARQFPNYSSELNVNALLLGDSALYLCASSPTGNDYGYTFGSGTRLTVV.